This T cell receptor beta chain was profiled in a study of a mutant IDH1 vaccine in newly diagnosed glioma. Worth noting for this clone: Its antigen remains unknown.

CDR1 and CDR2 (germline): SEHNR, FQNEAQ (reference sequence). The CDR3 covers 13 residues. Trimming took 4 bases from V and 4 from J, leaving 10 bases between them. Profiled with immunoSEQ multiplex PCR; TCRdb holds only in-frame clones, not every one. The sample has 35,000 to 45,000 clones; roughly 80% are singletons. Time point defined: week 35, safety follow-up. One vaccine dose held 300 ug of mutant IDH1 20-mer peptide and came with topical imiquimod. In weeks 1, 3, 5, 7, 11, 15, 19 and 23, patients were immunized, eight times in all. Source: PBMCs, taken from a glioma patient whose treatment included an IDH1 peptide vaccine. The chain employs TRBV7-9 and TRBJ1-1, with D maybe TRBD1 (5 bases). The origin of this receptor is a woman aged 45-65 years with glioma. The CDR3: CASSYTGPTEAFF. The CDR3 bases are TGTGCCAGCAGCTACACGGGGCCCACTGAAGCTTTCTTT. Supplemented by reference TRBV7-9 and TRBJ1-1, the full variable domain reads DTGVSQNPRHKITKRGQNVTFRCDPISEHNRLYWYRQTLGQGPEFLTYFQNEAQLEKSRLLSDRFSAERPKGSFSTLEIQRTEQGDSAMYLCASSYTGPTEAFFGQGTRLTVV.